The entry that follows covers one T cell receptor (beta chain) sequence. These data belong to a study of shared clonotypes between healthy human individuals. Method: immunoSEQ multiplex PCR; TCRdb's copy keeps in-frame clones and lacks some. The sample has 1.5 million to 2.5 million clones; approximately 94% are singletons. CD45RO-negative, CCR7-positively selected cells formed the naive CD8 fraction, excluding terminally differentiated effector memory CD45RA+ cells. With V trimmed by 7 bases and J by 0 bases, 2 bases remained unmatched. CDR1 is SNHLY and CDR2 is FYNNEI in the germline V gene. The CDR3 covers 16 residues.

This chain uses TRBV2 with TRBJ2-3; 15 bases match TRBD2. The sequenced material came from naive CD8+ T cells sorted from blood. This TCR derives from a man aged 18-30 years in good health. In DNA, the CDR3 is TGTGCCAGCACGGGACTAGCGGGGGGAAGCACAGATACGCAGTATTTT. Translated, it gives CASTGLAGGSTDTQYF.